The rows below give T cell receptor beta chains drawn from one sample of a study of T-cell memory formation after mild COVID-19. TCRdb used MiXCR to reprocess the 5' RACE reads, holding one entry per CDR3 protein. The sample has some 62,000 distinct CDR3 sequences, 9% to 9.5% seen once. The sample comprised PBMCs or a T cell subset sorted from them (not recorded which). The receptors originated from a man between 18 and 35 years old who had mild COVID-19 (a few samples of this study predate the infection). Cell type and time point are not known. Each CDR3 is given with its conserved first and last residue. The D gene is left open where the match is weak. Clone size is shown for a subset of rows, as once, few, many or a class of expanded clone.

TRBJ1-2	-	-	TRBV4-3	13	CASGTGWGYGYTF	TGCGCCAGCGGAACAGGGTGGGGCTATGGCTACACCTTC
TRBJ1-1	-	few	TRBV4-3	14	CASSQFSAGTEAFF	TGCGCCAGCAGCCAATTCTCGGCGGGCACTGAAGCTTTCTTT
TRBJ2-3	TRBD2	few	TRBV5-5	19	CASSAASPGLATGTDTQYF	TGTGCCAGCAGCGCAGCCTCCCCGGGACTAGCGACTGGCACAGATACGCAGTATTTT
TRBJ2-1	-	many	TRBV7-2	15	CASSLGLPSYNEQFF	TGTGCCAGCAGCTTAGGACTCCCCTCCTACAATGAGCAGTTCTTC
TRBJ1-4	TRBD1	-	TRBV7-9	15	CASRSRQGAEEKLFF	TGTGCCAGCAGGTCTAGACAGGGGGCAGAGGAAAAACTGTTTTTT
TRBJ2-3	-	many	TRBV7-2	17	CASSLERTSSSTDTQYF	TGTGCCAGCAGCCTCGAGAGGACCTCATCTAGCACAGATACGCAGTATTTT
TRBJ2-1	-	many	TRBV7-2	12	CASSKSYNEQFF	TGTGCCAGCAGCAAGTCCTACAATGAGCAGTTCTTC
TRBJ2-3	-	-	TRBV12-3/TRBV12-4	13	CASSLGRVNTQYF	TGTGCCAGCAGTTTGGGCAGGGTAAATACGCAGTATTTT
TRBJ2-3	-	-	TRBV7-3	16	CASSPNGPPNPDTQYF	TGTGCCAGCAGCCCGAATGGACCTCCGAACCCAGATACGCAGTATTTT
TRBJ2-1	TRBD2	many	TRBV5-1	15	CASSPPTSGGDEQFF	TGCGCCAGCAGCCCTCCTACTAGCGGGGGTGATGAGCAGTTCTTC
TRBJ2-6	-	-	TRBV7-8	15	CASRKGGPGANVLTF	TGTGCCAGCAGAAAAGGGGGTCCTGGGGCCAACGTCCTGACTTTC
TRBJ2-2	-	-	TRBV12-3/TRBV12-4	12	CASRTGSGELFF	TGTGCCAGCAGAACAGGGTCCGGGGAGCTGTTTTTT
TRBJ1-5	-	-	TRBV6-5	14	CASSYSLSNQPQHF	TGTGCCAGCAGTTACTCACTTAGCAATCAGCCCCAGCATTTT
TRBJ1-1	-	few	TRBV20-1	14	CSARDWTENTEAFF	TGCAGTGCTAGAGATTGGACGGAGAACACTGAAGCTTTCTTT
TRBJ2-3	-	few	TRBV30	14	CAWSSFGGADTQYF	TGTGCCTGGAGTTCCTTCGGAGGGGCAGATACGCAGTATTTT
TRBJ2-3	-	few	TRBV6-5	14	CASSSPPVADTQYF	TGTGCCAGCAGTTCCCCGCCGGTGGCAGATACGCAGTATTTT
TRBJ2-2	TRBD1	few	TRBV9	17	CASSVGRTGGHTGELFF	TGTGCCAGCAGCGTAGGCAGGACAGGGGGTCACACCGGGGAGCTGTTTTTT
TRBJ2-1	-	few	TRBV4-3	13	CASGRSPYNEQFF	TGCGCCAGTGGACGGAGCCCCTACAATGAGCAGTTCTTC
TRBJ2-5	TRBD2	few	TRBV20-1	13	CSAEAGGIGTQYF	TGCAGTGCAGAAGCGGGGGGAATAGGGACCCAGTACTTC
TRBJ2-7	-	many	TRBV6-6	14	CASSYLLRSYEQYF	TGTGCCAGCAGTTACCTACTACGCTCCTACGAGCAGTACTTC
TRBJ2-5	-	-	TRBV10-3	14	CAISERPPGETQYF	TGTGCCATCAGTGAGCGGCCGCCCGGTGAGACCCAGTACTTC
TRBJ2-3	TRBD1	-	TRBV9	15	CASSAQGAQEDTQYF	TGTGCCAGCAGCGCACAGGGGGCGCAAGAAGATACGCAGTATTTT
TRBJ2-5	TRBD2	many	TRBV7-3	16	CASSLQAGGLKETQYF	TGTGCCAGCAGCTTACAAGCGGGGGGGCTAAAAGAGACCCAGTACTTC
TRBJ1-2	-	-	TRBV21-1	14	CASSKVGTGAGYTF	-
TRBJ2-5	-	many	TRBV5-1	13	CASGLSNQETQYF	TGCGCCAGCGGACTGAGCAACCAAGAGACCCAGTACTTC
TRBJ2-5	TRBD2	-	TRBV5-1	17	CASSLASRTRMDGTQYF	TGCGCCAGCAGCTTGGCCTCGCGGACTAGAATGGATGGGACCCAGTACTTC
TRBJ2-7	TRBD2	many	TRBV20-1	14	CSARVQRGNYEQYF	TGCAGTGCTAGAGTCCAGCGGGGGAATTACGAGCAGTACTTC
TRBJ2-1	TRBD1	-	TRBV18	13	CASSRDRASEQFF	TGTGCCAGCTCACGGGACAGAGCGAGTGAGCAGTTCTTC
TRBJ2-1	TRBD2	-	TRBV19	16	CASSKMVAGQRNEQFF	TGTGCCAGTAGTAAGATGGTAGCGGGGCAAAGGAATGAGCAGTTCTTC
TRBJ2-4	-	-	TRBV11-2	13	CASSFVGVNIQYF	TGTGCCAGCAGCTTTGTTGGGGTAAACATTCAGTACTTC
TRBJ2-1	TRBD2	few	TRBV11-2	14	CASRGTSGLNEQFF	TGTGCCAGCAGGGGGACTAGCGGTCTCAATGAGCAGTTCTTC
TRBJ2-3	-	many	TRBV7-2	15	CASSLGGLRTDTQYF	TGTGCCAGCAGCTTAGGAGGTCTCCGCACAGATACGCAGTATTTT
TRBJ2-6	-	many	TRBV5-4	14	CATTGGAGANVLTF	TGTGCCACCACTGGCGGCGCTGGGGCCAACGTCCTGACTTTC
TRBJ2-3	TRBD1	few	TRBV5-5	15	CASSFQGVRGDTQYF	TGTGCCAGCAGCTTTCAGGGGGTCCGGGGAGATACGCAGTATTTT
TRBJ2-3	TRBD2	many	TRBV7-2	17	CASSLAASGASTDTQYF	TGTGCCAGCAGCTTAGCGGCTAGCGGGGCTAGCACAGATACGCAGTATTTT
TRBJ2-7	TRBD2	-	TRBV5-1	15	CASSWTSGAYYEQYF	TGCGCCAGCAGTTGGACTAGCGGGGCCTACTACGAGCAGTACTTC
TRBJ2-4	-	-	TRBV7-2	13	CASSFLGDGIQYF	TGTGCCAGCAGCTTTCTCGGGGACGGCATTCAGTACTTC
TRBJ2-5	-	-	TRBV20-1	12	CSARVSGGTQYF	TGCAGTGCTAGGGTTAGCGGAGGGACCCAGTACTTC
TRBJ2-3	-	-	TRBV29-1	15	CSVKKVTESTDTQYF	TGCAGCGTCAAGAAGGTGACAGAGAGCACAGATACGCAGTATTTT
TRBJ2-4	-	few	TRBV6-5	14	CASSQLDAENIQYF	TGTGCCAGCAGCCAACTAGACGCCGAAAACATTCAGTACTTC
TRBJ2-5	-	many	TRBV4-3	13	CASSQESGETQYF	TGCGCCAGCAGCCAAGAATCGGGGGAGACCCAGTACTTC
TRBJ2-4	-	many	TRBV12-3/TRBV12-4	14	CASSSRGGGDIQYF	TGTGCCAGCAGTTCTCGGGGTGGGGGAGACATTCAGTACTTC
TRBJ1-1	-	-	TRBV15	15	CATSRWAGDNTEAFF	TGTGCCACCAGCAGGTGGGCAGGGGATAACACTGAAGCTTTCTTT
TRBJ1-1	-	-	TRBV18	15	CASSSYYRENTEAFF	TGTGCCAGCTCGTCTTACTACAGGGAGAACACTGAAGCTTTCTTT
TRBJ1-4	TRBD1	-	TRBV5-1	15	CASTGQGAANEKLFF	TGCGCCAGCACGGGACAGGGGGCTGCTAATGAAAAACTGTTTTTT